These 17 T cell receptor beta chains were sequenced from one sample in a study of cytomegalovirus exposure and HLA in healthy donors. Use of 60 Vbeta and 13 Jbeta primers characterized the PCR. Clones were sequenced by immunoSEQ multiplex PCR, and TCRdb holds only the in-frame ones, with some missing. This sample has about 250,000 clones, with roughly 70% found just once. The material sequenced was PBMCs. Source of these receptors: a female donor in good health and CMV-seronegative.

The chain has TRBV11-3 and TRBJ2-7; possible D gene TRBD1, 6 bases. Per the germline V gene, CDR1 is SGHNT and CDR2 is YENEEA. The CDR3 consists of 14 residues. The germline V and J ends were trimmed by 5 bases and 4 bases, with 15 bases remaining between them. The CDR3 sequence is CASSPQGTGYEQYF. CDR3 DNA: TGTGCCAGCAGCCCCCAGGGGACGGGATACGAGCAGTACTTC.

In this sample, this clone turned up a few times. V is TRBV12-5 and J is TRBJ1-1; TRBD1 is a possible D gene (5 bases). CDR3 size: 15 residues. The germline gives CDR1 LGHNT, CDR2 FRNRAP. V gave up 0 bases and J gave up 1 base, with 9 bases separating them. The chain's CDR3 is CASGLVLGGNTEAFF. The CDR3, as DNA: TGTGCTAGTGGTTTGGTACTCGGGGGGAACACTGAAGCTTTCTTT.

CDR3 sequence (DNA): TGTGCCAGCAGCTTAACAGGGCCAGGGGGCCTTAATCAGCCCCAGCATTTT. Translated: CASSLTGPGGLNQPQHF. The V and J genes are TRBV7-2 and TRBJ1-5; TRBD1 agrees at 8 bases. CDR1 is SGHTA and CDR2 is FQGNSA in the germline V gene. The CDR3 length is 17 residues. Unmatched junction bases numbered 10, after V lost 2 bases and J lost 4 bases.

V gene TRBV6-4 combines with J gene TRBJ2-2, with no clear D. Looked up from germline, CDR1 is MRHNA and CDR2 is SNTAGT. Between the trimmed V and J ends, which lost 4 bases and 6 bases, there was a span of 6 bases. The CDR3 totals 12 residues. The CDR3 nucleotides are TGTGCCAGCAGTGCCTACTCCGGGGAGCTGTTTTTT. Its protein product is CASSAYSGELFF.

This sequence joins TRBV4-1 and TRBJ2-3, with TRBD1 matching over 7 bases. V shed 1 base and J 9 bases; nucleotides not matched to a gene: 4. Germline assignment: CDR1 MGHRA and CDR2 YSYEKL. The CDR3 sequence is 13 residues long. Written as DNA, the CDR3 is TGCGCCAGCAGCCAAGTAGGGGACAGAACGCAGTATTTT. Residues: CASSQVGDRTQYF.

The V gene is TRBV2, the J gene TRBJ2-7; 8 bases align to TRBD1. The CDR3 has 14 residues. The germline CDR1 and CDR2 sequences are SNHLY and FYNNEI. With V trimmed by 4 bases and J by 2 bases, 4 bases remained unmatched. DNA of the CDR3: TGTGCCAGCAGTGTGGACAGGGCTCCCTACGAGCAGTACTTC. Amino acid sequence: CASSVDRAPYEQYF.

The chain combines TRBV7-9 with TRBJ1-2; 10 bases line up with TRBD1. From germline, CDR1 is SEHNR and CDR2 FQNEAQ (reference sequence). Trimming cost V 7 bases and J 5 bases; bases outside gene matches: 13. CDR3 length: 16 amino acids. The CDR3 here is CASNLTGQGPRYGYTF. In DNA form, the CDR3 reads TGTGCCAGCAACTTGACGGGACAGGGGCCACGTTATGGCTACACCTTC.

The chain employs TRBV2 and TRBJ2-1; 12 bases are a match to TRBD2. Germline V gene lookup returns CDR1 SNHLY and CDR2 FYNNEI. The CDR3 is 14 amino acids. The V gene end was trimmed by 4 bases and the J gene end by 10 bases; junction bases not matched to a gene: 5. DNA for the CDR3: TGTGCCAGCAGTGTGACTAGCGGGAGAAGCGAGCAGTTCTTC. Translation: CASSVTSGRSEQFF.

The CDR3 loop reads CASSLGPVVEQYF. CDR3 nucleotide sequence: TGTGCCAGCAGCTTAGGCCCTGTAGTCGAGCAGTACTTC. The chain recombines TRBV7-6 with TRBJ2-7; D unresolved. CDR3 size: 13 residues. Germline-derived CDR1 and CDR2 are SGHVS and FNYEAQ. The V end lost 1 base, the J end lost 6 bases, and 10 bases lay between the germline ends.

This clone appeared a single time. The chain combines TRBV21-1 with TRBJ2-2; the table's D call, TRBD2, was not checked against the DNA. TRBV21-1 is shown as a pseudogene. The CDR3 is 15 residues long. The DNA of the CDR3 is TGTGCCAGCAGCAAGGCGGGCACCACACCCGGGGAGCTGTTTTTT. As protein: CASSKAGTTPGELFF.

This chain connects TRBV6-5 to TRBJ2-2, with 7 bases matching TRBD1. V lost 2 bases, J lost 8 bases, and 8 bases stayed unmatched. The CDR3 has 15 amino acids. From germline, CDR1 is MNHEY and CDR2 SVGAGI. The CDR3, as DNA: TGTGCCAGCAGTTACCTGAAGGGGGCAACTGGGGAGCTGTTTTTT. Its translation: CASSYLKGATGELFF.

This clone was found a few times. The rearrangement links TRBV7-2 to TRBJ1-2; D gene ambiguous. The CDR3 totals 15 residues. CDR1 SGHTA and CDR2 FQGNSA come from the germline V gene. The V and J ends lost 5 bases and 7 bases respectively, with 20 bases between them. The CDR3: CASSQFGSPIVGYTF. CDR3 DNA: TGTGCCAGCAGCCAATTCGGGTCCCCCATCGTTGGCTACACCTTC. Full variable domain (remainder filled in from reference TRBV7-2 and TRBJ1-2): GAGVSQSPSNKVTEKGKDVELRCDPISGHTALYWYRQSLGQGLEFLIYFQGNSAPDKSGLPSDRFSAERTGGSVSTLTIQRTQQEDSAVYLCASSQFGSPIVGYTFGSGTRLTVV.

The CDR3 here is CAWAGQLGETQYF. CDR3 in DNA: TGTGCCTGGGCCGGACAGTTGGGAGAGACCCAGTACTTC. The chain carries TRBV30 and TRBJ2-5, with D perhaps TRBD1 (6 bases). In germline, CDR1 is GTSNPN, CDR2 SVGIG (reference sequence). The CDR3 covers 13 residues. Trimming stripped 5 bases from V and 4 bases from J, with 14 bases between. Complete variable domain (other parts from reference TRBV30 and TRBJ2-5): SQTIHQWPATLVQPVGSPLSLECTVEGTSNPNLYWYRQAAGRGLQLLFYSVGIGQISSEVPQNLSASRPQDRQFILSSKKLLLSDSGFYLCAWAGQLGETQYFGPGTRLLVL.

The chain combines TRBV9 with TRBJ1-5; 7 bases are a match to TRBD1. The length of the CDR3 is 15 residues. The V segment lost 4 bases and the J segment 3 bases; nucleotides outside the gene matches: 7. Germline V gene data show CDR1 as SGDLS and CDR2 as YYNGEE. The CDR3 DNA is TGTGCCAGCAGCACCCGGGACAGCCTCAATCAGCCCCAGCATTTT. It is translated as CASSTRDSLNQPQHF. Full variable domain (missing parts from reference TRBV9 and TRBJ1-5): DSGVTQTPKHLITATGQRVTLRCSPRSGDLSVYWYQQSLDQGLQFLIQYYNGEERAKGNILERFSAQQFPDLHSELNLSSLELGDSALYFCASSTRDSLNQPQHFGDGTRLSIL.

In this sample, this clone turned up a few times. Other nucleotide sequences in the sample specify the same CDR3. The chain links TRBV27 to TRBJ2-6; D remains unclear. The germline V gene encodes CDR1 MNHEY and CDR2 SMNVEV (reference sequence). The CDR3 runs to 13 residues. V lost 5 bases to trimming and J lost 4 bases, with 6 bases between them. For the CDR3, the DNA is TGTGCCAGCAGTCTGCAGGGGGCCAACGTCCTGACTTTC. Protein sequence: CASSLQGANVLTF.

The gene calls are TRBV7-9 and TRBJ2-1; D call uncertain. The V gene's germline CDR1 is SEHNR and CDR2 FQNEAQ (reference sequence). With 3 bases removed from V and 8 bases from J, the gap between germline ends came to 17 bases. The length of the CDR3 is 15 residues. The DNA of the CDR3 is TGTGCCAGCAGCTTGTCTATATCATTAGTCTATGAGCAGTTCTTC. Residues: CASSLSISLVYEQFF.

About this clone: The junction departs from germline at one end; a sequencing error may be responsible. CDR3 in amino acids: CSSRTTGTYANTGELFF. Written as DNA, the CDR3 is TGTTCCAGCAGGACAACAGGAACTTACGCGAACACCGGGGAGCTGTTTTTT. This chain joins TRBV7-9 and TRBJ2-2, with D possibly being TRBD1 (5 bases). The CDR3 runs to 17 residues. CDR1 SEHNR and CDR2 FQNEAQ come from the germline V gene (reference sequence).